This paragraph reports one T cell receptor (beta chain). Recruitment covered about two dozen US areas and drew participants whose ages spanned roughly 18 to 89 years. As originally analysed: Amplifying reference gene primers gave estimates of nucleated cell counts. Profiled with immunoSEQ multiplex PCR; TCRdb holds only in-frame clones, not every one. The D gene and trimming were derived from the DNA, and the V and J assignments and clone size from that table. The table lists around 230,000 clones, 70% to 90% of them singletons, with 2.5% to 3.5% in the top ten. CDR1 SGHNT and CDR2 YENEEA come from the germline V gene. CDR3 length: 14 amino acids. V shed 2 bases, J shed 3 bases, and the junction held 3 bases outside the gene matches. The data are from a study of blood T cell repertoires in COVID-19. Study information: Some COVID-19 samples were acute and others convalescent; all came from the United States, Italy and Spain. PBMCs, B-cell-depleted T cells, or T cells provided the cDNA or gDNA that made up the material.

The TCR comes from a woman between 40 and 50 years old with acute COVID-19. The sample comprised PBMCs or T cells enriched from blood (not recorded which). The chain has TRBV11-3 and TRBJ2-7, with 8 bases fitting TRBD2. The chain's CDR3 is CASSLKAGVYEQYF. CDR3 nucleotides: TGTGCCAGCAGCTTAAAAGCGGGAGTCTACGAGCAGTACTTC.